This TCR beta chain was captured in a study of Ad26.COV2.S vaccination and SARS-CoV-2 variants. Study results and caveats: Substantial breadth in spike-specific CD8+ and CD4+ T cell responses was reportedly seen after vaccination.

V was shortened by 4 bases and J by 6 bases, with 14 bases between the two germline ends. Germline lookup yields CDR1 SGHNT and CDR2 YYREEE (reference sequence). The CDR3 sequence is 15 residues long. Sample treatment: around 19 received Ad26.COV2.S at low or high dose, single or two shots; about five received placebo; per-sample allocation not given. Sampling happened 63 days after the first vaccine or placebo injection. Regarding this clone: Its specificity is not known.

Assay used: immunoSEQ multiplex PCR; TCRdb lists only in-frame clones, some missing. The repertoire has about 400,000 clones, 70% to 90% of them found once; the top ten carry about 2%. The gene calls are TRBV5-4 and TRBJ1-6; unclear D gene. The sample here was peripheral blood, taken in a trial of Ad26.COV2.S vaccine versus placebo. The sequence was collected from a person between 18 and 60 years old who received the Ad26.COV2.S COVID-19 vaccine or a placebo. This CDR3 is CASSLGADPNSPLHF. DNA of the CDR3: TGTGCCAGCAGCCTCGGAGCCGATCCTAATTCACCCCTCCACTTT.